This entry is about one T cell receptor (beta chain). Germline V CDR1 and CDR2: SGHNT, YENEEA. This CDR3 has 15 amino acids. With 3 bases removed from V and 2 bases from J, the gap between germline ends came to 11 bases. These data originate in a study of blood T cell repertoires in COVID-19. Profiled with immunoSEQ multiplex PCR; TCRdb holds only in-frame clones, not every one. The sample contains around 200,000 clones, almost 90% of which appear only once. Source material: peripheral blood. The clonotype originates from a man between 18 and 35 years old with active or convalescent COVID-19. This rearrangement joins TRBV11-3 to TRBJ1-3, with D possibly matching TRBD1 (5 bases). The CDR3 is CASSLFARAGNTIYF. DNA of the CDR3: TGTGCCAGCAGCTTGTTTGCCAGGGCTGGAAACACCATATATTTT. The variable domain in full, with the rest retrieved from reference TRBV11-3 and TRBJ1-3, is EAGVVQSPRYKIIEKKQPVAFWCNPISGHNTLYWYLQNLGQGPELLIRYENEEAVDDSQLPKDRFSAERLKGVDSTLKIQPAELGDSAVYLCASSLFARAGNTIYFGEGSWLTVV.